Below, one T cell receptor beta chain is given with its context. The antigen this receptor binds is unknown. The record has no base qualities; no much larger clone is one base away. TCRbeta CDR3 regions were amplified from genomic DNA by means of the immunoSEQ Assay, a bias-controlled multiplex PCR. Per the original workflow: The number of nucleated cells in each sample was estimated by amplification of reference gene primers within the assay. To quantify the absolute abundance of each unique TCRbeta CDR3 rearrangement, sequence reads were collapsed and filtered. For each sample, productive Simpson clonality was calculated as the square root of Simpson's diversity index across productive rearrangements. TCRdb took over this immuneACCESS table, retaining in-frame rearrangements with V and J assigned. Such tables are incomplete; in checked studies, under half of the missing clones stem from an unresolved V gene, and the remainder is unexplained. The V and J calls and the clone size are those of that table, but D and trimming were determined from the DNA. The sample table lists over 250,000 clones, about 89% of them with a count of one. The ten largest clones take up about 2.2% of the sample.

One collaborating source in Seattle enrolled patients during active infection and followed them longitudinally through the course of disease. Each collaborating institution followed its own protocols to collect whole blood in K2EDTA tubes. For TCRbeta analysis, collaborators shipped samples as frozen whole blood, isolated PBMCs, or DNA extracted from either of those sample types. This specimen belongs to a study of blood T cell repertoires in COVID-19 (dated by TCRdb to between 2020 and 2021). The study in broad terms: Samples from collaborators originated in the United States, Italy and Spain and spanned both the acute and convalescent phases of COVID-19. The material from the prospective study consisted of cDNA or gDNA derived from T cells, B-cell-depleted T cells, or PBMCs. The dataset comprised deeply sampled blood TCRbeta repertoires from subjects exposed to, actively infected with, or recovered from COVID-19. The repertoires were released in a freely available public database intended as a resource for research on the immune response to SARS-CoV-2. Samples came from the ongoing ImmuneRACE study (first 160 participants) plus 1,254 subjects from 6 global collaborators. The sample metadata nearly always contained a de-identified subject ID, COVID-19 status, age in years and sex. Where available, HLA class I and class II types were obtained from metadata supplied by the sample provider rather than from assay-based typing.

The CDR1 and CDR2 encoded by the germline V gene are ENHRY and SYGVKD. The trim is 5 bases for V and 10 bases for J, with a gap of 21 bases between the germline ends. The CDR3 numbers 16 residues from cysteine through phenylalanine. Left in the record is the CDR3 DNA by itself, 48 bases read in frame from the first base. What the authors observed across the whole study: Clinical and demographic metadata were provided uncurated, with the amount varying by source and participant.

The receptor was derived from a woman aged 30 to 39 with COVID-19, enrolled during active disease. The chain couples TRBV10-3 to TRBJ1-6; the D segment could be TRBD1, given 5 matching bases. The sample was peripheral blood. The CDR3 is CAISLGTPGEGSPLHF. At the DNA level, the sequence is TGTGCCATCAGTTTAGGGACCCCGGGGGAAGGATCACCCCTCCACTTT.